The 25 T cell receptor beta chains given below trace back to one sample, sequenced in a study of identical twins. TCRdb fed the 5' RACE reads into MiXCR, producing one record per CDR3 protein. The repertoire holds approximately 1.8 million distinct CDR3 sequences, with roughly a third as singletons. The specimen sequenced was cord blood. The receptors derive from a newborn girl in good health.

The sample holds a few counts of this clonotype. This chain uses TRBV27 with TRBJ2-1; TRBD2 aligns across 10 bases. Germline V gives CDR1 MNHEY, CDR2 SMNVEV (reference sequence). Germline trimming cut 7 bases from V and 3 bases from J; bases unmatched to any gene: 6. CDR3 length: 15 residues. The DNA for the CDR3 is TGTGCCAGCAATTCAGCGGGGGGGGACTACAATGAGCAGTTCTTC. It specifies CASNSAGGDYNEQFF.

This clonotype was recorded many times. This chain links TRBV7-2 with TRBJ1-5; D is perhaps TRBD1 (6 bases). The germline gives CDR1 SGHTA, CDR2 FQGNSA. The CDR3 sequence is 14 residues long. Trimming removed 5 bases at V and 4 bases at J, with 12 bases between. The CDR3 here is CASSQDSPNQPQHF. The CDR3 DNA follows: TGTGCCAGCAGCCAGGACAGCCCGAATCAGCCCCAGCATTTT. Drawing the rest from reference TRBV7-2 and TRBJ1-5, the complete variable domain is GAGVSQSPSNKVTEKGKDVELRCDPISGHTALYWYRQSLGQGLEFLIYFQGNSAPDKSGLPSDRFSAERTGGSVSTLTIQRTQQEDSAVYLCASSQDSPNQPQHFGDGTRLSIL.

This clonotype came up a few times. The chain recombines TRBV28 with TRBJ2-5; TRBD2 agrees at 7 bases. The CDR3 loop spans 15 amino acids. CDR1 and CDR2 from the germline V gene are MDHEN and SYDVKM. J was trimmed by 3 bases and V by 2 bases; bases with no gene match: 6. As DNA, the CDR3 is TGTGCCAGCAGTTTACCAGGACTAGGTAAAGAGACCCAGTACTTC. This translates into CASSLPGLGKETQYF. Looking up the rest from reference TRBV28 and TRBJ2-5 gives the full variable domain: DVKVTQSSRYLVKRTGEKVFLECVQDMDHENMFWYRQDPGLGLRLIYFSYDVKMKEKGDIPEGYSVSREKKERFSLILESASTNQTSMYLCASSLPGLGKETQYFGPGTRLLVL.

This clonotype was recorded at least ten times. The V and J genes are TRBV2 and TRBJ2-1; no clear D. V was shortened by 6 bases and J by 0 bases, with 9 bases between the two germline ends. Per the germline V gene, CDR1 is SNHLY and CDR2 is FYNNEI. This CDR3 spans 14 amino acids. This CDR3 is CASRDKSSYNEQFF. In nucleotides, the CDR3 is TGTGCCAGCAGGGATAAGAGCTCCTACAATGAGCAGTTCTTC.

V gene TRBV27 combines with J gene TRBJ1-2; D gene uncertain. The germline CDR1 and CDR2 sequences are MNHEY and SMNVEV (reference sequence). The CDR3 is 16 residues long. V lost 5 bases and J 2 bases, leaving 18 bases between the germline ends. CDR3 in DNA: TGTGCCAGCAGTCCCCACCGCCCCCCTAGGAACTATGGCTACACCTTC. Its protein is CASSPHRPPRNYGYTF.

This clonotype has only a few counts. The V call is TRBV19, the J call TRBJ2-7; D uncertain. V shed 5 bases and J shed 2 bases, with 13 bases lying between them. This CDR3 region has 14 residues. The germline gives CDR1 LNHDA, CDR2 SQIVND (reference sequence). The CDR3: CASSPGRSPYEQYF. The CDR3 DNA follows: TGTGCCAGTAGTCCCGGACGTTCTCCCTACGAGCAGTACTTC.

The gene calls are TRBV20-1 and TRBJ2-1; D perhaps matches TRBD1 (6 bases). V was pared by 0 bases and J by 2 bases, with 14 bases between. The CDR3 has 16 residues. CDR1 is DFQATT, CDR2 SNEGSKA, per germline (reference sequence). CDR3 DNA sequence: TGCAGTGCTAGAGAGGGGACAAAGGGAACCTACAATGAGCAGTTCTTC. This translates into CSAREGTKGTYNEQFF.

This clonotype came up a few times. This CDR3 is CASSRGTTLATSTDTQYF. Written as DNA, the CDR3 is TGTGCCAGCTCTCGCGGGACTACCCTCGCCACTAGCACAGATACGCAGTATTTT. The chain carries TRBV18 and TRBJ2-3; 7 bases match TRBD2. The CDR3 loop spans 18 amino acids. Unmatched junction bases numbered 15, after V lost 6 bases and J lost 0 bases. The germline CDR1 and CDR2 sequences are KGHSH and LQKENI. The full variable domain, rest sourced from reference TRBV18 and TRBJ2-3, is NAGVMQNPRHLVRRRGQEARLRCSPMKGHSHVYWYRQLPEEGLKFMVYLQKENIIDESGMPKERFSAEFPKEGPSILRIQQVVRGDSAAYFCASSRGTTLATSTDTQYFGPGTRLTVL.

The sample holds a few counts of this clonotype. The chain has TRBV5-4 and TRBJ2-1, with 9 nucleotides matching TRBD2. This CDR3 spans 17 amino acids. With 0 bases clipped from V and 6 bases from J, the junction kept 10 bases outside the gene matches. Germline V gives CDR1 SGHNT, CDR2 YYREEE (reference sequence). CDR3 sequence: CASSLGASGDPANEQFF. CDR3 DNA sequence: TGTGCCAGCAGCTTGGGGGCTAGCGGGGACCCGGCCAATGAGCAGTTCTTC.

This clonotype was seen ten or more times. The chain carries TRBV6-5 and TRBJ2-3, with D possibly TRBD2 on 5 matching bases. V dropped 3 bases and J dropped 0 bases, with 13 bases sitting between them. The V gene's germline CDR1 is MNHEY and CDR2 SVGAGI. This CDR3 spans 16 amino acids. The CDR3 sequence is CASSYSLRGSTDTQYF. The CDR3 region has the DNA TGTGCCAGCAGTTATTCGTTACGGGGTAGCACAGATACGCAGTATTTT.

This clonotype was recorded only once. The chain combines TRBV7-6 with TRBJ2-3; D is ambiguous. This CDR3 comprises 14 residues. The germline gives CDR1 SGHVS, CDR2 FNYEAQ. Trimming took off 2 bases at V and 8 bases at J, with 14 bases between the two ends. DNA of the CDR3: TGTGCCAGCAGCTTACGGGCAGTCCGCCGTACGCAGTATTTT. Its translation is CASSLRAVRRTQYF.

The CDR3: CASSLGGPGQGSYNEQYF. CDR3 coding DNA: TGTGCCAGCAGTTTAGGAGGGCCGGGACAGGGTTCCTACAATGAGCAGTACTTC. The J gene is TRBJ2-1, the V gene TRBV12-3 or TRBV12-4, with 9 bases identical to TRBD1. The DNA end is more similar to TRBJ2-7, so the J call may be wrong. The CDR3 runs to 18 residues.

Note on this clonotype: With a much larger clone just one base away, this may be a read error. In DNA, the CDR3 is TGTGCCAACAGCCTTGACACTAGCAATCAGCCCCAGCATTTT. This sequence encodes CANSLDTSNQPQHF. The chain recombines TRBV7-9 with TRBJ1-5; D gene ambiguous. The CDR3 is made up of 14 amino acids. The germline V gene encodes CDR1 SEHNR and CDR2 FQNEAQ (reference sequence). Supplemented by reference TRBV7-9 and TRBJ1-5, the full variable domain reads DTGVSQNPRHKITKRGQNVTFRCDPISEHNRLYWYRQTLGQGPEFLTYFQNEAQLEKSRLLSDRFSAERPKGSFSTLEIQRTEQGDSAMYLCANSLDTSNQPQHFGDGTRLSIL.

Comments on this clonotype: At one end, the junction sequence differs from germline, possibly due to a read error. The V and J genes are TRBV5-1 and TRBJ2-3; D ambiguous. CDR3 length: 15 amino acids. The germline V gene has CDR1 SGHRS and CDR2 YFSETQ. CDR3 coding DNA: TGCGCCGGCAGCTTCAGTTCGGTCCACACAGATACGCAGTATTTT. It yields the protein CAGSFSSVHTDTQYF.

This rearrangement joins TRBV9 to TRBJ2-3; D is unclear. The CDR3 extends over 14 amino acids. Between the trimmed V and J ends, which lost 2 bases and 3 bases, there was a span of 10 bases. Looked up from germline, CDR1 is SGDLS and CDR2 is YYNGEE. CDR3 nucleotide sequence: TGTGCCAGCAGCGTGTCCCCGGTAACAGATACGCAGTATTTT. This codes for CASSVSPVTDTQYF.

The chain links TRBV9 to TRBJ2-3; no clear D. Trimming stripped 0 bases from V and 1 base from J, with 6 bases between. The CDR3 is 14 residues long. Germline lookup yields CDR1 SGDLS and CDR2 YYNGEE. The CDR3 nucleotides are TGTGCCAGCAGCGTAGTGCCGGGCACAGATACGCAGTATTTT. Residues: CASSVVPGTDTQYF.

This rearrangement joins TRBV11-2 to TRBJ2-6; D may match TRBD1 or TRBD2 (6 bases each). The V and J ends lost 5 bases and 4 bases respectively, with 15 bases between them. The CDR3 has 16 amino acids. The germline CDR1 and CDR2 sequences are SGHAT and FQNNGV. The CDR3 nucleotides read TGTGCCAGCAGCACACCTGGGGGGACAGGGGCCAACGTCCTGACTTTC. Amino acids: CASSTPGGTGANVLTF.

The gene calls are TRBV4-2 and TRBJ1-2; TRBD1 might be the D (6 bases). The CDR3 contains 16 residues. CDR1 and CDR2 from the germline V gene are LGHNA and YNFKEQ. Trimming shortened V by 0 bases and J by 7 bases, and 18 bases separated the two germline ends. The CDR3 is CASSQDYGQGSGGYTF. CDR3 DNA: TGTGCCAGCAGCCAAGATTATGGCCAGGGGAGCGGTGGCTACACCTTC.

The genes are TRBV5-4 and TRBJ2-3; weak D call: TRBD2 (5 bases). The CDR3 is made up of 14 amino acids. Trimming shortened V by 3 bases and J by 1 base, and 9 bases separated the two germline ends. Germline-derived CDR1 and CDR2 are SGHNT and YYREEE (reference sequence). The CDR3 is CASSSEAGTDTQYF. As DNA, the CDR3 is TGTGCCAGCAGCTCGGAGGCCGGCACAGATACGCAGTATTTT.

There are many counts of this clonotype. The chain combines TRBV5-1 with TRBJ2-1, with TRBD2 matching 7 bases. Unmatched junction bases numbered 4, after V lost 1 base and J lost 6 bases. The V gene's germline CDR1 is SGHRS and CDR2 YFSETQ. The CDR3 sequence is 14 residues long. CDR3 sequence reads: CASSLRASGNEQFF. In DNA, the CDR3 is TGCGCCAGCAGCTTGAGGGCTAGCGGCAATGAGCAGTTCTTC.

This clonotype showed up many times. J is TRBJ2-3 and V is TRBV29-1, with a tentative D call TRBD2 (6 bases). Looked up from germline, CDR1 is SQVTM and CDR2 is ANQGSEA. Trimming cost V 4 bases and J 0 bases, with 8 bases left between them. There are 13 residues in the CDR3. For the CDR3, the DNA is TGCAGCGTTGGCGGGACTAGCACAGATACGCAGTATTTT. Encoded protein: CSVGGTSTDTQYF.

On this clonotype itself: This may stem from a read error, because a much larger clone lies one nucleotide away. This rearrangement joins TRBV28 to TRBJ1-2; D is ambiguous. From germline, CDR1 is MDHEN and CDR2 SYDVKM. The CDR3 contains 14 residues. This chain's CDR3 is CASSPRMGYYGYIF. The CDR3 nucleotides are TGTGCCAGCAGTCCCCGGATGGGTTACTATGGCTACATCTTC.

This clonotype was detected a few times. The J gene is TRBJ2-1, the V gene TRBV5-1; perhaps TRBD2 as D (6 bases). Trimming pared 0 bases from V and 0 bases from J, leaving 16 bases between. The CDR3 loop spans 18 amino acids. CDR1 SGHRS and CDR2 YFSETQ come from the germline V gene. The CDR3: CASSLGWRDRSSYNEQFF. The CDR3 region has the DNA TGCGCCAGCAGCTTGGGGTGGCGGGACCGAAGCTCCTACAATGAGCAGTTCTTC.

The chain uses TRBV11-2 and TRBJ1-2; 7 nucleotides align to TRBD1. V trimming: 4 bases; J trimming: 2 bases; junction bases outside the gene matches: 10. The germline CDR1 and CDR2 sequences are SGHAT and FQNNGV. The CDR3 runs 16 residues. The DNA of the CDR3 is TGTGCCAGCAGCTCATACAGGGAGGGGGCCAACTATGGCTACACCTTC. As protein: CASSSYREGANYGYTF. Using reference TRBV11-2 and TRBJ1-2 for the parts outside the CDR3, the full variable domain is EAGVAQSPRYKIIEKRQSVAFWCNPISGHATLYWYQQILGQGPKLLIQFQNNGVVDDSQLPKDRFSAERLKGVDSTLKIQPAKLEDSAVYLCASSSYREGANYGYTFGSGTRLTVV.

A note on this clonotype: A much larger clone is a single base away; this may be a read error. The chain is built from TRBV4-2 and TRBJ1-6; tentative D call: TRBD1 (5 bases). The CDR3 is made up of 15 amino acids. V lost 3 bases and J lost 5, with 11 bases in between. Germline V gene lookup returns CDR1 LGHNA and CDR2 YNFKEQ. The CDR3 DNA is TGTGCCAGCAGCCAGGAACAGGTGAATAATTCACCCCTCCACTTT. This codes for CASSQEQVNNSPLHF.